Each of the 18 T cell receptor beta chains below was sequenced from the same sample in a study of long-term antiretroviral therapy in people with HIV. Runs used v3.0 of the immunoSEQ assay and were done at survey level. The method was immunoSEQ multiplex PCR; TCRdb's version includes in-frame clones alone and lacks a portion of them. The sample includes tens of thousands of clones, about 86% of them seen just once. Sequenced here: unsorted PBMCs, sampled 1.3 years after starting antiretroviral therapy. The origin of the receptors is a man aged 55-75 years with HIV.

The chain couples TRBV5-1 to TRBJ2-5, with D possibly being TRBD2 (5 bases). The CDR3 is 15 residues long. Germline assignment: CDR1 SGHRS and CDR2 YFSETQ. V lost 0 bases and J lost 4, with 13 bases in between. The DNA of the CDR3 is TGCGCCAGCAGCTTGGCCTCGAGGGTGACAGAGACCCAGTACTTC. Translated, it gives CASSLASRVTETQYF. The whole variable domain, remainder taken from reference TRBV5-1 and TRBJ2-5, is KAGVTQTPRYLIKTRGQQVTLSCSPISGHRSVSWYQQTPGQGLQFLFEYFSETQRNKGNFPGRFSGRQFSNSRSEMNVSTLELGDSALYLCASSLASRVTETQYFGPGTRLLVL.

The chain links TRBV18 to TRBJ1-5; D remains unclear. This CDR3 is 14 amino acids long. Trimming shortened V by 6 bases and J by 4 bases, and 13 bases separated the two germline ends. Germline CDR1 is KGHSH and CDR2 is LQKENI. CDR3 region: CASSPPQPNQPQHF. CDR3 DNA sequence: TGTGCCAGCTCTCCTCCGCAGCCGAATCAGCCCCAGCATTTT.

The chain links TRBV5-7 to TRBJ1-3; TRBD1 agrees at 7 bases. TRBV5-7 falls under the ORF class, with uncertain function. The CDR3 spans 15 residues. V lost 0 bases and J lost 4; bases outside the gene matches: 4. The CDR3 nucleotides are TGTGCCAGCAGCTTGGGGAGGGGGCAAGGAAACACCATATATTTT. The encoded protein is CASSLGRGQGNTIYF.

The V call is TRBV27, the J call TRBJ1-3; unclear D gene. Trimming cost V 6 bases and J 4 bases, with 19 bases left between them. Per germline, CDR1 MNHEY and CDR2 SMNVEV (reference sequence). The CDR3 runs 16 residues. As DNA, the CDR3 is TGTGCCAGCAGCCCCGGGTCGCCAAACCCAGGAAACACCATATATTTT. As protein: CASSPGSPNPGNTIYF.

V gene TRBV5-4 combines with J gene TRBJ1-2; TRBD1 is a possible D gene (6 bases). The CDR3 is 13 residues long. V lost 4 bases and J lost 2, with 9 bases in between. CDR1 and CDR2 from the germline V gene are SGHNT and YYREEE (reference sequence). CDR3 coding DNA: TGTGCCAGCAGCCCAGACAGGAACTATGGCTACACCTTC. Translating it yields CASSPDRNYGYTF.

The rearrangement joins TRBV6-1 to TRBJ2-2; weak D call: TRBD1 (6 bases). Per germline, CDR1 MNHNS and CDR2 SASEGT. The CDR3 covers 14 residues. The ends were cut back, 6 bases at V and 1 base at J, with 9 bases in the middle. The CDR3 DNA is TGTGCCAGCAGGGGACATATGAACACCGGGGAGCTGTTTTTT. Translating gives CASRGHMNTGELFF.

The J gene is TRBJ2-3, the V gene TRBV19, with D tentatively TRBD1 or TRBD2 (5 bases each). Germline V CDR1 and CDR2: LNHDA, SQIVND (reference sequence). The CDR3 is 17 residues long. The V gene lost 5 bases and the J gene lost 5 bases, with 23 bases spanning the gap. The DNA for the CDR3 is TGTGCCAGTAGTCAAACCCGTCGGGGCACCGCCCGAGATACGCAGTATTTT. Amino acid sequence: CASSQTRRGTARDTQYF.

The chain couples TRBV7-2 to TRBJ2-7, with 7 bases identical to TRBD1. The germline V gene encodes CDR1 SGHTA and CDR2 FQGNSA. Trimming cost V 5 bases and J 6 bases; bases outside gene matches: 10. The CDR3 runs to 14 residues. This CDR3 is CASSNRGRWGEQYF. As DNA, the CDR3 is TGTGCCAGCAGCAACAGGGGACGATGGGGCGAGCAGTACTTC.

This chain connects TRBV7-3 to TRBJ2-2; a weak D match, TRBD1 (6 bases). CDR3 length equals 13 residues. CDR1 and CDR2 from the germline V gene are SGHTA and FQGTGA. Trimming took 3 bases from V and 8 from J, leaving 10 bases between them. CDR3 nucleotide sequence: TGTGCCAGCAGCTTCCGGGACATGGGGGAGCTGTTTTTT. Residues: CASSFRDMGELFF.

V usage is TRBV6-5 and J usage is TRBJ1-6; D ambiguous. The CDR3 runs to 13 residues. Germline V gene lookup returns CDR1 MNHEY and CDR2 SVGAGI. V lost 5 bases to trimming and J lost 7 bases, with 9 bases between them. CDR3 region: CASSTRRNSPLHF. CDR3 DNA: TGTGCCAGCAGTACGCGACGAAATTCACCCCTCCACTTT.

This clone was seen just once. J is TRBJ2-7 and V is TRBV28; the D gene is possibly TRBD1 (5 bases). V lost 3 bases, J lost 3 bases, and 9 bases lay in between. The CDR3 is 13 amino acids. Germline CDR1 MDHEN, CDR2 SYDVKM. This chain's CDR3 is CASSLGQGYEQYF. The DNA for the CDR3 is TGTGCCAGCAGTTTGGGGCAGGGCTACGAGCAGTACTTC. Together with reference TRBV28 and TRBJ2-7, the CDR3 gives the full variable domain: DVKVTQSSRYLVKRTGEKVFLECVQDMDHENMFWYRQDPGLGLRLIYFSYDVKMKEKGDIPEGYSVSREKKERFSLILESASTNQTSMYLCASSLGQGYEQYFGPGTRLTVT.

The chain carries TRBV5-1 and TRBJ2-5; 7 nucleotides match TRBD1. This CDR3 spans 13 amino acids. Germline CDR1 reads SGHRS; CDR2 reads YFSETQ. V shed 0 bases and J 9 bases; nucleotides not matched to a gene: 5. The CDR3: CASSLGGQRAQYF. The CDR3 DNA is TGCGCCAGCAGCTTGGGGGGACAGCGTGCCCAGTACTTC.

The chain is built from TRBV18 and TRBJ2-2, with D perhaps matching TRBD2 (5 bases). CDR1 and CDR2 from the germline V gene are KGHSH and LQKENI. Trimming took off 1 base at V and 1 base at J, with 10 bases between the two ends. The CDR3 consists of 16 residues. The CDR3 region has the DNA TGTGCCAGCTCACCACTCTTCCGGGGGAACACCGGGGAGCTGTTTTTT. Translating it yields CASSPLFRGNTGELFF.

The CDR3 spells CASSKSGGNTEAFF. For the CDR3, the DNA is TGCGCCAGCAGCAAATCAGGCGGGAACACTGAAGCTTTCTTT. The chain has TRBV5-1 and TRBJ1-1; D gene unclear. The CDR3 is 14 amino acids. CDR1 SGHRS and CDR2 YFSETQ come from the germline V gene. The germline V and J ends were trimmed by 4 bases and 1 base, with 11 bases remaining between them.

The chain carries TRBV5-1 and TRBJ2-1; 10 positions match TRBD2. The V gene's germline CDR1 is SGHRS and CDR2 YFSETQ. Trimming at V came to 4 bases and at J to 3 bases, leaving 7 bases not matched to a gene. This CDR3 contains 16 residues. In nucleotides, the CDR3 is TGCGCCAGCAGCCGAACTACTAGCGGGGACTACAATGAGCAGTTCTTC. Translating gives CASSRTTSGDYNEQFF.

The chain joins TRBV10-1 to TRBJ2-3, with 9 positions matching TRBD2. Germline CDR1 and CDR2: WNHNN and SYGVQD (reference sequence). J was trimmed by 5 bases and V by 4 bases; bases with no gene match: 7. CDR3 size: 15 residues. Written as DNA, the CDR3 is TGCGCCAGCAGTGCTGCTAGCGGGGAGGTAGATACGCAGTATTTT. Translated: CASSAASGEVDTQYF.

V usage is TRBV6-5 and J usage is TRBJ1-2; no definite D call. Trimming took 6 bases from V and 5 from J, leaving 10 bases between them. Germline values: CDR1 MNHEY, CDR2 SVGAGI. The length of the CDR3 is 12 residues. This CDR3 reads CASSSTSYGYTF. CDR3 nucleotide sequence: TGTGCCAGCAGCTCAACCAGTTATGGCTACACCTTC.

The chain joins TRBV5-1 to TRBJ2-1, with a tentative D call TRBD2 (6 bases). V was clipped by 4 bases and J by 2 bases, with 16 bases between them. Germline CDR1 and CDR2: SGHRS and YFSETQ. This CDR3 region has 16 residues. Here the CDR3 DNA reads TGCGCCAGCAGCCCGAGTGAGGCGGGGCCCTACAATGAGCAGTTCTTC. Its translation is CASSPSEAGPYNEQFF.